Each of the 23 T cell receptor beta chains below was sequenced from the same sample in a study of blood T cells in healthy people across ages. Through a sample-barcoded 5' primer and a J-beta primer mix, a second PCR was run for about 6 to 11 cycles. TCRdb fed the 5' RACE reads into MiXCR, producing one record per CDR3 protein. The sample gives 890,000 or so distinct CDR3 sequences, 62% of which show up once; about a quarter is in the top ten. The sample comprised blood. These receptors all stem from a young man in good health.

This clonotype was seen a handful of times. This chain uses TRBV5-1 with TRBJ2-5; TRBD1 agrees at 9 bases. J gave up 4 bases and V 4 bases, and 8 bases lay outside the gene matches. The CDR3 runs to 15 residues. The germline V gene has CDR1 SGHRS and CDR2 YFSETQ. The CDR3 region is CASSIGQGRGETQYF. The CDR3 DNA is TGCGCCAGCAGCATTGGACAGGGGAGGGGAGAGACCCAGTACTTC.

This clonotype was picked up a small number of times. The chain carries TRBV3-1 and TRBJ2-5; D is ambiguous. The CDR3 loop spans 16 amino acids. Germline V lookup: CDR1 LGHDT, CDR2 YNNKEL (reference sequence). V lost 4 bases and J 5 bases, leaving 20 bases between the germline ends. The CDR3 is CASSPIVRAPEETQYF. CDR3 in DNA: TGTGCCAGCAGCCCCATCGTAAGGGCCCCGGAGGAGACCCAGTACTTC.

The chain links TRBV6-5 to TRBJ1-2; TRBD1 matches at 8 bases. J was trimmed by 4 bases and V by 2 bases; bases with no gene match: 6. Germline CDR1 MNHEY, CDR2 SVGAGI. This CDR3 region has 15 residues. CDR3: CASSYLDRVSYGYTF. DNA for the CDR3: TGTGCCAGCAGTTACCTGGACAGGGTCTCCTATGGCTACACCTTC.

The V gene is TRBV5-1, the J gene TRBJ1-2, with a tentative D call TRBD1 (5 bases). CDR3 length: 14 amino acids. CDR1 is SGHRS, CDR2 YFSETQ, per germline. V was shortened by 1 base and J by 4 bases, with 11 bases between the two germline ends. CDR3 DNA sequence: TGCGCCAGCAGCTTGCAGGGAATATCCTATGGCTACACCTTC. It yields the protein CASSLQGISYGYTF.

This rearrangement joins TRBV29-1 to TRBJ2-1; D gene unclear. V was pared by 6 bases and J by 7 bases, with 16 bases between. The germline gives CDR1 SQVTM, CDR2 ANQGSEA. The CDR3 is 13 amino acids. The CDR3 region is CSVAVATGNEQFF. The CDR3 coding sequence is TGCAGCGTGGCCGTCGCTACTGGAAATGAGCAGTTCTTC.

This clonotype has more than one count but fewer than ten. V gene TRBV29-1 combines with J gene TRBJ2-4, with a possible D match to TRBD2 (5 bases). From germline, CDR1 is SQVTM and CDR2 ANQGSEA. With 7 bases removed from V and 3 bases from J, the gap between germline ends came to 13 bases. The CDR3 runs 13 residues. CDR3 nucleotides: TGCAGCGCCGGCAGAGGAGGCAAAAACATTCAGTACTTC. This translates into CSAGRGGKNIQYF.

V and J are TRBV28 and TRBJ1-2; D ambiguous. The germline V gene encodes CDR1 MDHEN and CDR2 SYDVKM. V lost 7 bases and J lost 2, with 8 bases in between. This CDR3 has 12 residues. CDR3 residues: CASNLVNYGYTF. The CDR3 DNA reads TGTGCCAGCAACTTGGTGAACTATGGCTACACCTTC.

This clonotype was counted once. The chain is built from TRBV7-2 and TRBJ2-2; perhaps TRBD2 as D (7 bases). The CDR3 spans 16 residues. The V gene lost 5 bases and the J gene lost 5 bases, with 18 bases spanning the gap. Germline assignment: CDR1 SGHTA and CDR2 FQGNSA. The CDR3 coding sequence is TGTGCCAGCAGCACGACGAGGGGGGGTTGGACCGGGGAGCTGTTTTTT. Translated: CASSTTRGGWTGELFF.

This rearrangement joins TRBV9 to TRBJ2-3; TRBD2 matches at 7 bases. Germline lookup yields CDR1 SGDLS and CDR2 YYNGEE. V trimming: 4 bases; J trimming: 0 bases; junction bases outside the gene matches: 8. The CDR3 totals 16 residues. CDR3 nucleotides: TGTGCCAGCAGCCCCCGTCTAGCGGAAAGCACAGATACGCAGTATTTT. Protein sequence: CASSPRLAESTDTQYF.

The chain couples TRBV12-3 or TRBV12-4 to TRBJ1-2; D possibly corresponds to TRBD1 (6 bases). There are 13 residues in the CDR3. V lost 5 bases and J lost 2, with 9 bases in between. The CDR3 DNA reads as TGTGCCAGCAGTGGACAGCAGAACTATGGCTACACCTTC. Translated: CASSGQQNYGYTF.

The chain employs TRBV7-6 and TRBJ2-1; a weak D match, TRBD2 (6 bases). The CDR3 runs 11 residues. The V and J ends lost 5 bases and 11 bases respectively, with 10 bases between them. CDR1 SGHVS and CDR2 FNYEAQ come from the germline V gene. CDR3 residues: CASSPGLQQFF. Here the CDR3 DNA reads TGTGCCAGCAGCCCGGGACTTCAGCAGTTCTTC.

The chain joins TRBV6-5 to TRBJ2-7; 11 bases agree with TRBD1. V shed 5 bases, J shed 5 bases, and the junction held 5 bases outside the gene matches. CDR3 size: 14 residues. CDR1 is MNHEY, CDR2 SVGAGI, per germline. This chain's CDR3 is CASSDRDRGDEQYF. Written as DNA, the CDR3 is TGTGCCAGCAGTGACCGGGACAGGGGGGACGAGCAGTACTTC.

V gene TRBV20-1 combines with J gene TRBJ1-6; 7 bases fit TRBD1. The CDR3 extends over 13 amino acids. The germline V gene encodes CDR1 DFQATT and CDR2 SNEGSKA (reference sequence). J gave up 9 bases and V 6 bases, and 8 bases lay outside the gene matches. The DNA of the CDR3 is TGCAGTGCCTTGACAGGGATAGGTTCACCCCTCCACTTT. Protein sequence: CSALTGIGSPLHF.

Regarding this clonotype: Germline is not matched at one junction end, which may reflect a read error. The J gene is TRBJ2-1, the V gene TRBV20-1; D possibly matches TRBD1 or TRBD2 (5 bases each). The germline CDR1 and CDR2 sequences are DFQATT and SNEGSKA (reference sequence). This CDR3 region has 12 residues. For the CDR3, the DNA is TGCAGTGCTAGGGGGCGCACCGGGGAGCTGTTCTTC. This translates into CSARGRTGELFF.

This clonotype was observed many times. The chain is built from TRBV7-3 and TRBJ2-1; tentatively, D is TRBD2 (7 bases). Deletions cut 1 base from V and 8 bases from J, with 15 bases between. CDR3 size: 15 residues. CDR1 and CDR2 (germline): SGHTA, FQGTGA. Here the CDR3 reads CASSLMGGGPDEQFF. The CDR3 DNA reads as TGTGCCAGCAGCTTAATGGGGGGGGGGCCCGATGAGCAGTTCTTC.

CDR3 in DNA: TGTGCCAGCAGCGAGGCAGGGGGTTTGTACTTC. As protein: CASSEAGGLYF. The gene calls are TRBV12-3 or TRBV12-4 and TRBJ2-5, with 7 positions matching TRBD1. CDR3 size: 11 residues. V shed 6 bases and J 13 bases; nucleotides not matched to a gene: 8.

This clonotype was seen only once. The chain recombines TRBV27 with TRBJ2-3; D may be TRBD2 (5 bases). Germline loops: CDR1 MNHEY, CDR2 SMNVEV (reference sequence). The CDR3 consists of 13 residues. Between the trimmed V and J ends, which lost 8 bases and 0 bases, there was a span of 9 bases. The CDR3 DNA is TGTGCCAGCGGACTGTCTAGCACAGATACGCAGTATTTT. Translated: CASGLSSTDTQYF.

The chain is built from TRBV12-3 or TRBV12-4 and TRBJ1-4; D gene uncertain. The CDR3 length is 12 residues. V lost 1 base, J lost 8 bases, and 5 bases lay in between. The CDR3 bases are TGTGCCAGCAGTTTAGAAGGGGAAAAACTGTTTTTT. Translating it yields CASSLEGEKLFF.

The chain combines TRBV4-3 with TRBJ2-7; the match to TRBD2 covers 7 bases. V was clipped by 0 bases and J by 0 bases; unmatched bases: 5. The CDR3 sequence is 16 residues long. Germline loops: CDR1 LGHNA, CDR2 YSLEER. The CDR3 DNA sequence: TGCGCCAGCAGCCAAGATAGGACTAGTGCCTCCTACGAGCAGTACTTC. Its protein is CASSQDRTSASYEQYF.

The gene calls are TRBV29-1 and TRBJ2-3; D is possibly TRBD1 (7 bases). V shed 4 bases and J shed 2 bases, with 16 bases lying between them. Germline CDR1 is SQVTM and CDR2 is ANQGSEA. CDR3 length equals 15 residues. The DNA of the CDR3 is TGCAGCGTTGGGCAGGGGGGTTCCGACACAGATACGCAGTATTTT. As protein: CSVGQGGSDTDTQYF.

The V gene is TRBV9, the J gene TRBJ1-1; D is possibly TRBD1 (5 bases). Per the germline V gene, CDR1 is SGDLS and CDR2 is YYNGEE. CDR3 length: 14 amino acids. Trimming stripped 2 bases from V and 3 bases from J, with 11 bases between. The CDR3 DNA is TGTGCCAGCAGCGTGTCGTCAGGGTACACTGAAGCTTTCTTT. It translates to CASSVSSGYTEAFF.

The V call is TRBV4-1, the J call TRBJ2-7, with 12 bases lining up with TRBD2. The CDR3 loop spans 16 amino acids. The trim removed 4 bases at V and 2 bases at J, leaving 6 bases unmatched. Germline V lookup: CDR1 MGHRA, CDR2 YSYEKL. CDR3 region: CASSLFTSGGPYEQYF. CDR3 in DNA: TGCGCCAGCAGCCTCTTCACTAGCGGGGGGCCCTACGAGCAGTACTTC.

In its sample, this clonotype was seen many times. This chain links TRBV28 with TRBJ2-5; D may correspond to TRBD1 or TRBD2 (5 bases each). Germline CDR1 and CDR2: MDHEN and SYDVKM. This CDR3 is built from 16 residues. V gave up 0 bases and J gave up 2 bases, with 13 bases separating them. In DNA form, the CDR3 reads TGTGCCAGCAGTTTATGGGCCGGGGCACTTCAAGAGACCCAGTACTTC. This codes for CASSLWAGALQETQYF.